A single sample gave rise to the 7 T cell receptor beta chains below, sequenced in a study of shared clonotypes between healthy human individuals. Using immunoSEQ multiplex PCR, the repertoire was profiled, and TCRdb retains in-frame clones only, with some absent. The top ten clones hold more than 0.9% of a sample with some 1,400,000 clones, roughly 96% of them seen once. What was sequenced was naive CD4+ T cells sorted from blood. Subset specified: CD45RA+ positively selected. The receptors come from a man aged 25 to 40 in good health.

As DNA, the CDR3 is TGTGCCAGCAGTTGGGACTGGAACACCGGGGAGCTGTTTTTT. Protein sequence: CASSWDWNTGELFF. This rearrangement joins TRBV27 to TRBJ2-2, with D perhaps TRBD2 (6 bases). This CDR3 spans 14 amino acids. V was shortened by 4 bases and J by 1 base, with 7 bases between the two germline ends. Germline CDR1 reads MNHEY; CDR2 reads SMNVEV (reference sequence).

J is TRBJ2-7 and V is TRBV7-2, with 8 bases matching TRBD1. CDR3 length: 14 amino acids. Germline trimming cut 5 bases from V and 7 bases from J; bases unmatched to any gene: 10. Germline CDR1 is SGHTA and CDR2 is FQGNSA. The chain's CDR3 is CASSIGQGLGEQYF. The CDR3 coding sequence is TGTGCCAGCAGCATAGGACAGGGATTGGGGGAGCAGTACTTC.

The rearrangement joins TRBV13 to TRBJ2-1; 13 bases align to TRBD2. V lost 1 base and J lost 4; bases outside the gene matches: 4. The CDR3 runs to 17 residues. Germline lookup yields CDR1 PRHDT and CDR2 FYEKMQ (reference sequence). In DNA form, the CDR3 reads TGTGCCAGCAGCTTAGTAGAGACTAGCGGGAGGTACAATGAGCAGTTCTTC. Its protein product is CASSLVETSGRYNEQFF.

This sequence joins TRBV19 and TRBJ2-3; 11 positions agree with TRBD2. V was pared by 1 base and J by 6 bases, with 6 bases of the junction left unmatched. The CDR3 is 16 residues long. Germline lookup yields CDR1 LNHDA and CDR2 SQIVND (reference sequence). The CDR3 DNA is TGTGCCAGTAGTATAGGAACTAGCGGGAGCGGTGATACGCAGTATTTT. It encodes CASSIGTSGSGDTQYF.

This clone occurred once. This sequence joins TRBV30 and TRBJ2-1, with a tentative D call TRBD2 (6 bases). V lost 3 bases to trimming and J lost 8 bases, with 26 bases between them. The CDR3 is 17 amino acids. The germline V gene encodes CDR1 GTSNPN and CDR2 SVGIG (reference sequence). This chain's CDR3 is CAWRGGWDSKEVDEQFF. The DNA of the CDR3 is TGTGCCTGGAGAGGAGGGTGGGACTCCAAGGAGGTAGATGAGCAGTTCTTC.

The CDR3 reads CASGQSGANVLTF. CDR3 in DNA: TGTGCCAGCGGACAGTCTGGGGCCAACGTCCTGACTTTC. The chain links TRBV28 to TRBJ2-6; a weak D match, TRBD1 (6 bases). Deletions cut 8 bases from V and 1 base from J, with 6 bases between. CDR3 length: 13 residues. Germline V gives CDR1 MDHEN, CDR2 SYDVKM.

This clone was picked up one time. This chain connects TRBV6-1 to TRBJ2-2; possibly TRBD1 or TRBD2 for D (5 bases each). Trimming took 6 bases from V and 2 from J, leaving 13 bases between them. The germline V gene has CDR1 MNHNS and CDR2 SASEGT. CDR3 size: 15 residues. The DNA of the CDR3 is TGTGCCAGCAGGATGGGGGTATTAAACACCGGGGAGCTGTTTTTT. Translating gives CASRMGVLNTGELFF.